The next 20 T cell receptor beta chains were all read from a single sample in a study of blood T cell repertoires in COVID-19. Generated by immunoSEQ multiplex PCR, the TCRdb table keeps only in-frame clones and is missing some. The sample includes a few hundred thousand clones, more than 65% of them seen just once. Material for sequencing was peripheral blood. These receptors were collected from a human donor in a cohort sampled during active COVID-19.

The rearrangement joins TRBV18 to TRBJ1-6; TRBD1 agrees at 7 bases. This CDR3 spans 15 amino acids. J lost 5 bases, V lost 2 bases, and 3 bases had no gene match. Germline-derived CDR1 and CDR2 are KGHSH and LQKENI. CDR3 bases: TGTGCCAGCTCACCATACGGGACAGATAATTCACCCCTCCACTTT. It specifies CASSPYGTDNSPLHF.

The chain has TRBV18 and TRBJ2-3; D is perhaps TRBD2 (5 bases). V lost 0 bases and J 6 bases, leaving 7 bases between the germline ends. CDR3 length equals 13 residues. Per the germline V gene, CDR1 is KGHSH and CDR2 is LQKENI. The CDR3 protein is CASSPPAGDTQYF. The CDR3 DNA sequence: TGTGCCAGCTCACCACCCGCGGGCGATACGCAGTATTTT. Supplemented by reference TRBV18 and TRBJ2-3, the full variable domain reads NAGVMQNPRHLVRRRGQEARLRCSPMKGHSHVYWYRQLPEEGLKFMVYLQKENIIDESGMPKERFSAEFPKEGPSILRIQQVVRGDSAAYFCASSPPAGDTQYFGPGTRLTVL.

This clone was counted a single time. The sample carries other DNA sequences with the same CDR3. The chain carries TRBV19 and TRBJ2-7; no firm D call. The CDR3 has 13 amino acids. Germline loops: CDR1 LNHDA, CDR2 SQIVND (reference sequence). Trimming took off 3 bases at V and 1 base at J, with 7 bases between the two ends. The CDR3: CASSITGSYEQYF. For the CDR3, the DNA is TGTGCCAGTAGTATCACGGGTTCCTACGAGCAGTACTTC.

The J gene is TRBJ1-1, the V gene TRBV6-6; D perhaps matches TRBD1 (6 bases). CDR1 is MNHNY and CDR2 is SVGAGI in the germline V gene (reference sequence). The CDR3 has 15 amino acids. The V end lost 7 bases, the J end lost 4 bases, and 19 bases lay between the germline ends. CDR3 loop: CASTLRGHPATEAFF. CDR3 sequence (DNA): TGTGCCAGCACCCTTAGGGGACATCCCGCCACTGAAGCTTTCTTT.

V usage is TRBV5-1 and J usage is TRBJ1-3; the match to TRBD1 covers 10 bases. The length of the CDR3 is 15 residues. Germline assignment: CDR1 SGHRS and CDR2 YFSETQ. The V and J ends lost 4 bases and 0 bases, in that order; junction bases with no gene match: 1. The CDR3 sequence: CASSRTGGSGNTIYF. The CDR3 DNA reads TGCGCCAGCAGCCGGACAGGGGGCTCTGGAAACACCATATATTTT.

The chain employs TRBV19 and TRBJ2-7; 12 positions match TRBD2. Germline CDR1 reads LNHDA; CDR2 reads SQIVND (reference sequence). J was trimmed by 2 bases and V by 4 bases; bases with no gene match: 0. The CDR3 runs to 14 residues. CDR3 in amino acids: CASSRTSGTYEQYF. CDR3 nucleotide sequence: TGTGCCAGTAGTAGGACTAGCGGGACCTACGAGCAGTACTTC.

The chain employs TRBV4-2 and TRBJ2-7; TRBD2 is a possible D gene (6 bases). Trimming pared 4 bases from V and 6 bases from J, leaving 16 bases between. CDR3 length: 14 residues. From germline, CDR1 is LGHNA and CDR2 YNFKEQ. The CDR3 coding sequence is TGTGCCAGCAGCCTTTCAAATCGGGACTTCGAGCAGTACTTC. As protein: CASSLSNRDFEQYF.

The rearrangement links TRBV15 to TRBJ2-2; 8 positions match TRBD2. The germline CDR1 and CDR2 sequences are LNHNV and YYDKDF (reference sequence). The CDR3 spans 16 residues. The junction had 1 base not matched to a gene; V was cut back by 0 bases and J by 1 base. CDR3 loop: CATSRELAVNTGELFF. The DNA for the CDR3 is TGTGCCACCAGCAGAGAACTAGCGGTGAACACCGGGGAGCTGTTTTTT.

This clone was observed a handful of times. This same CDR3 is encoded by further DNA sequences in the sample. The V gene is TRBV28, the J gene TRBJ2-5, with D perhaps TRBD1 (8 bases). The CDR3 has 15 residues. V lost 2 bases and J lost 2, with 12 bases in between. Germline V gives CDR1 MDHEN, CDR2 SYDVKM. The CDR3 sequence: CASSLTGGGQETQYF. The DNA of the CDR3 is TGTGCCAGCAGTTTAACAGGGGGAGGGCAAGAGACCCAGTACTTC.

The chain recombines TRBV9 with TRBJ1-1; the D is unclear. Germline-derived CDR1 and CDR2 are SGDLS and YYNGEE. CDR3 length equals 14 residues. The V end lost 4 bases, the J end lost 0 bases, and 10 bases lay between the germline ends. CDR3 nucleotide sequence: TGTGCCAGCAGCCCTGACATAATGAACACTGAAGCTTTCTTT. Amino acids: CASSPDIMNTEAFF.

The gene calls are TRBV3-1 (or the pseudogene TRBV3-2) and TRBJ2-7, with D perhaps matching TRBD1 (6 bases). The CDR3 is made up of 14 amino acids. Germline loops: CDR1 LGHDT, CDR2 YNNKEL (reference sequence). V lost 1 base, J lost 4 bases, and 11 bases lay in between. The CDR3 spells CASSQGQAVYEQYF. In nucleotides, the CDR3 is TGTGCCAGCAGCCAAGGACAGGCTGTATACGAGCAGTACTTC.

The chain recombines TRBV28 with TRBJ2-1; the match to TRBD2 covers 15 bases. V trimming: 5 bases; J trimming: 7 bases; junction bases outside the gene matches: 6. The CDR3 is made up of 16 amino acids. Germline V lookup: CDR1 MDHEN, CDR2 SYDVKM. The CDR3 DNA follows: TGTGCCAGCAGTCCCCGGGGACTAGCGGGAGGAAATGAGCAGTTCTTC. This gives the protein CASSPRGLAGGNEQFF.

The chain couples TRBV5-5 to TRBJ2-7; D is unresolved. This CDR3 is built from 13 residues. With 2 bases removed from V and 1 base from J, the gap between germline ends came to 7 bases. In germline, CDR1 is SGHKS, CDR2 YYEKEE (reference sequence). For the CDR3, the DNA is TGTGCCAGCAGCTTTTCGGTGTCCTACGAGCAGTACTTC. Its protein is CASSFSVSYEQYF. Together with reference TRBV5-5 and TRBJ2-7, the CDR3 gives the full variable domain: DAGVTQSPTHLIKTRGQQVTLRCSPISGHKSVSWYQQVLGQGPQFIFQYYEKEERGRGNFPDRFSARQFPNYSSELNVNALLLGDSALYLCASSFSVSYEQYFGPGTRLTVT.

This chain connects TRBV7-2 to TRBJ2-7; 10 bases map to TRBD1. Germline assignment: CDR1 SGHTA and CDR2 FQGNSA. The V and J ends lost 1 base and 4 bases, in that order; junction bases with no gene match: 7. There are 16 residues in the CDR3. Written as DNA, the CDR3 is TGTGCCAGCAGCTTAGGGGAGGTGGGACAGGGGTACGAGCAGTACTTC. Amino acid sequence: CASSLGEVGQGYEQYF.

CDR3 protein: CASSPTGFYNEQFF. CDR3 in DNA: TGTGCCAGCAGTCCCACAGGGTTCTACAATGAGCAGTTCTTC. This chain connects TRBV6-6 to TRBJ2-1, with D maybe TRBD1 (6 bases). The CDR3 extends over 14 amino acids. Between the trimmed V and J ends, which lost 5 bases and 3 bases, there was a span of 11 bases. The germline V gene has CDR1 MNHNY and CDR2 SVGAGI (reference sequence).

The chain recombines TRBV2 with TRBJ1-2, with 7 bases aligning to TRBD1. This CDR3 is built from 16 residues. Germline CDR1 is SNHLY and CDR2 is FYNNEI. V lost 4 bases to trimming and J lost 0 bases; unmatched junction nucleotides: 8. The DNA for the CDR3 is TGTGCCAGCAGTGCAGACAGGGCTTTAGCTAACTATGGCTACACCTTC. The encoded protein is CASSADRALANYGYTF.

CDR3 region: CASSLYPPEQYGYTF. The CDR3 DNA follows: TGTGCCAGCAGTTTATATCCCCCCGAACAGTATGGCTACACCTTC. V gene TRBV27 combines with J gene TRBJ1-2; D is undetermined. V lost 1 base to trimming and J lost 5 bases, with 14 bases between them. Looked up from germline, CDR1 is MNHEY and CDR2 is SMNVEV (reference sequence). The CDR3 spans 15 residues.

This clone appeared a single time. The rearrangement joins TRBV19 to TRBJ2-1, with D hard to call. The CDR3 spans 15 residues. CDR1 is LNHDA and CDR2 is SQIVND in the germline V gene (reference sequence). The ends were cut back, 5 bases at V and 7 bases at J, with 18 bases in the middle. The CDR3 reads CASSFPAGRRNEQFF. The CDR3 DNA sequence: TGTGCCAGTAGTTTTCCGGCAGGAAGAAGGAATGAGCAGTTCTTC.

The rearrangement uses TRBV5-5 and TRBJ2-1, with 9 bases that match TRBD2. The germline V gene encodes CDR1 SGHKS and CDR2 YYEKEE (reference sequence). The CDR3 has 15 residues. J gave up 4 bases and V 1 base, and 3 bases lay outside the gene matches. The chain's CDR3 is CASSLSSGVYNEQFF. Here the CDR3 DNA reads TGTGCCAGCAGCTTGTCTAGCGGGGTATACAATGAGCAGTTCTTC.

The rearrangement joins TRBV25-1 to TRBJ1-2; 7 bases fit TRBD1. This CDR3 is 15 amino acids long. After removal of 4 bases from V and 0 bases from J, the junction contained 5 bases not matched to a gene. Germline V gene sequence: CDR1 MGHDK, CDR2 SYGVNS. In DNA form, the CDR3 reads TGTGCCAGCAGTGGCGACAGGGAAGCTAACTATGGCTACACCTTC. Translated: CASSGDREANYGYTF.